Shown below are 20 T cell receptor beta chains from a single sample sequenced in a study of shared clonotypes between healthy human individuals (dated by TCRdb to 2018 to 2021). Preparation of the library involved the immunoSEQ multiplex PCR assay. Here the immuneACCESS table is served through TCRdb, limited to in-frame sequences with V and J called. Missing clones are a known gap in these copies; in checked studies unresolved V genes cover under half, and the rest lacks a known reason. Here the sample has 2 million to 3 million clones; around 90% occur a single time. The biggest ten clones account for under 0.15% of the sample. Sequencing was performed on naive CD4+ T cells sorted from blood. The sample's cell subset or site label, decoded: CD45RA+ positively selected. The receptors come from a man between 18 and 29 years old in good health.

The chain links TRBV9 to TRBJ1-2, with D perhaps matching TRBD1 (5 bases). The ends were cut back, 0 bases at V and 3 bases at J, with 9 bases in the middle. The CDR3 is made up of 14 amino acids. Germline lookup yields CDR1 SGDLS and CDR2 YYNGEE. The CDR3 bases are TGTGCCAGCAGCGTAGACGGGGGGGACTATGGCTACACCTTC. It codes for CASSVDGGDYGYTF.

The chain couples TRBV2 to TRBJ1-1; maybe TRBD1 (5 bases). The CDR3 runs to 14 residues. From germline, CDR1 is SNHLY and CDR2 FYNNEI. V was cut by 1 base and J by 5 bases, with 11 bases left in between. The CDR3 sequence: CASSEVGGITEAFF. Here the CDR3 DNA reads TGTGCCAGCAGTGAAGTCGGGGGGATAACTGAAGCTTTCTTT.

The rearrangement uses TRBV10-3 and TRBJ2-7, with 9 positions matching TRBD1. Trimming at V came to 2 bases and at J to 3 bases, leaving 5 bases not matched to a gene. Per germline, CDR1 ENHRY and CDR2 SYGVKD. The CDR3 extends over 15 amino acids. As DNA, the CDR3 is TGTGCCATCAGTGAGGCCACAGGGGGCTACTACGAGCAGTACTTC. This gives the protein CAISEATGGYYEQYF.

A remark on this clone: One end of the junction varies from germline; a read error may be responsible. The chain joins TRBV7-7 to TRBJ2-3; 13 bases agree with TRBD2. The CDR3 is 16 residues long. Germline assignment: CDR1 SSHAT and CDR2 FNYEAQ (reference sequence). The DNA for the CDR3 is TGTGCTAGCAGCTTAGGAACTAGCGGGGGGGCAGATACGCAGTATTTT. As protein: CASSLGTSGGADTQYF.

The chain is built from TRBV4-1 and TRBJ2-5; 11 bases agree with TRBD2. The CDR3 spans 18 residues. The V segment lost 0 bases and the J segment 4 bases; nucleotides outside the gene matches: 10. Germline V gene sequence: CDR1 MGHRA, CDR2 YSYEKL. In DNA, the CDR3 is TGCGCCAGCAGCCAAGATCTAACTAGCGGGAGTCTTGGAGAGACCCAGTACTTC. Amino acid sequence: CASSQDLTSGSLGETQYF.

This chain links TRBV5-1 with TRBJ1-6; D gene unclear. V lost 1 base and J lost 6, with 14 bases in between. CDR3 length: 16 amino acids. The germline V gene has CDR1 SGHRS and CDR2 YFSETQ. CDR3 amino acids: CASSLHGPAVNSPLHF. DNA of the CDR3: TGCGCCAGCAGCTTGCACGGGCCAGCGGTTAATTCACCCCTCCACTTT.

This chain joins TRBV30 and TRBJ1-1; 9 positions agree with TRBD1. From germline, CDR1 is GTSNPN and CDR2 SVGIG (reference sequence). V trimming: 1 base; J trimming: 2 bases; junction bases outside the gene matches: 2. The CDR3 consists of 14 residues. DNA of the CDR3: TGTGCCTGGAGTGCGGGACAGGGAAACACTGAAGCTTTCTTT. Amino acid sequence: CAWSAGQGNTEAFF.

This clone is a singleton in its sample. V gene TRBV29-1 combines with J gene TRBJ2-7; D not certain. This CDR3 has 10 residues. CDR1 SQVTM and CDR2 ANQGSEA come from the germline V gene. V shed 8 bases and J shed 4 bases, with 9 bases lying between them. In nucleotides, the CDR3 is TGCAGCTCCCCCGTATACGAGCAGTACTTC. It encodes CSSPVYEQYF.

As concerns this clone: The same CDR3 can be traced to other DNA sequences in this sample. This chain joins TRBV29-1 and TRBJ1-1; no clear D. The CDR3 extends over 13 amino acids. Per germline, CDR1 SQVTM and CDR2 ANQGSEA. The V gene lost 4 bases and the J gene lost 1 base, with 10 bases spanning the gap. This chain's CDR3 is CSVATGRNTEAFF. The CDR3 DNA reads TGCAGCGTTGCAACTGGACGGAACACTGAAGCTTTCTTT.

The gene calls are TRBV28 and TRBJ2-7, with D possibly being TRBD1 (5 bases). Trimming shortened V by 6 bases and J by 4 bases, and 13 bases separated the two germline ends. The CDR3 length is 13 residues. Per the germline V gene, CDR1 is MDHEN and CDR2 is SYDVKM. CDR3 nucleotide sequence: TGTGCCAGCAGCCTCTACGCAGGGTACGAGCAGTACTTC. This codes for CASSLYAGYEQYF.

The chain combines TRBV2 with TRBJ2-5; 8 bases are a match to TRBD1. The trim removed 6 bases at V and 4 bases at J, leaving 10 bases unmatched. This CDR3 has 15 amino acids. Germline CDR1 SNHLY, CDR2 FYNNEI. Here the CDR3 reads CASRPGQGWSETQYF. CDR3 DNA sequence: TGTGCCAGCAGACCCGGACAGGGATGGTCAGAGACCCAGTACTTC. Combining the CDR3 with reference TRBV2 and TRBJ2-5 gives the whole variable domain EPEVTQTPSHQVTQMGQEVILRCVPISNHLYFYWYRQILGQKVEFLVSFYNNEISEKSEIFDDQFSVERPDGSNFTLKIRSTKLEDSAMYFCASRPGQGWSETQYFGPGTRLLVL.

V usage is TRBV30 and J usage is TRBJ2-2, with D maybe TRBD2 (6 bases). The CDR3 consists of 17 residues. Trimming took 0 bases from V and 4 from J, leaving 18 bases between them. Germline V lookup: CDR1 GTSNPN, CDR2 SVGIG (reference sequence). CDR3 protein: CAWSVLGLGFGTGELFF. The CDR3 bases are TGTGCCTGGAGTGTACTGGGACTGGGGTTTGGCACCGGGGAGCTGTTTTTT.

The chain carries TRBV7-9 and TRBJ2-7; 10 positions match TRBD2. Unmatched junction bases numbered 8, after V lost 3 bases and J lost 6 bases. The CDR3 has 15 amino acids. Per the germline V gene, CDR1 is SEHNR and CDR2 is FQNEAQ (reference sequence). In DNA form, the CDR3 reads TGTGCCAGCAGCTTGAATAGCGGGGGGTTAGTCGAGCAGTACTTC. Residues: CASSLNSGGLVEQYF.

This clone was picked up a small number of times. The identical CDR3 is also encoded by other nucleotide sequences in the sample. This sequence joins TRBV5-1 and TRBJ1-3; possibly TRBD1 for D (5 bases). Trimming cost V 1 base and J 1 base, with 6 bases left between them. There are 14 residues in the CDR3. Germline CDR1 and CDR2: SGHRS and YFSETQ. DNA of the CDR3: TGCGCCAGCAGCTTGCAGGGTTCTGGAAACACCATATATTTT. This codes for CASSLQGSGNTIYF.

This clone was found a few times. The chain couples TRBV30 to TRBJ1-4; no reliable D call. The CDR3 has 14 amino acids. Per the germline V gene, CDR1 is GTSNPN and CDR2 is SVGIG (reference sequence). The V end was cut by 5 bases, the J end by 8 bases, with 18 bases between. The CDR3 protein is CAWDPRAGREKLFF. The CDR3 DNA sequence: TGTGCCTGGGACCCCCGGGCCGGGAGGGAAAAACTGTTTTTT. Using reference TRBV30 and TRBJ1-4 for the parts outside the CDR3, the full variable domain is SQTIHQWPATLVQPVGSPLSLECTVEGTSNPNLYWYRQAAGRGLQLLFYSVGIGQISSEVPQNLSASRPQDRQFILSSKKLLLSDSGFYLCAWDPRAGREKLFFGSGTQLSVL.

V gene TRBV30 combines with J gene TRBJ1-2; D is ambiguous. The V gene lost 0 bases and the J gene lost 7 bases, with 9 bases spanning the gap. CDR1 and CDR2 from the germline V gene are GTSNPN and SVGIG (reference sequence). The CDR3 spans 12 residues. CDR3 protein: CAWSVSVSGYTF. The CDR3 DNA reads TGTGCCTGGAGTGTATCGGTGTCTGGCTACACCTTC.

The chain combines TRBV28 with TRBJ2-4; no clear D gene. The V gene lost 1 base and the J gene lost 0 bases, with 10 bases spanning the gap. The CDR3 has 16 residues. Germline V gene data show CDR1 as MDHEN and CDR2 as SYDVKM. DNA of the CDR3: TGTGCCAGCAGTTTATTGGGTGGAGTAGCCAAAAACATTCAGTACTTC. This gives the protein CASSLLGGVAKNIQYF.

The chain recombines TRBV30 with TRBJ2-7, with 8 positions matching TRBD1. Germline V CDR1 and CDR2: GTSNPN, SVGIG (reference sequence). CDR3 length equals 15 residues. The V and J ends lost 2 bases and 3 bases, in that order; junction bases with no gene match: 9. CDR3 region: CAWSLPRDRRYEQYF. The DNA for the CDR3 is TGTGCCTGGAGTCTACCGCGGGACAGGCGCTACGAGCAGTACTTC.

This clone is a singleton in its sample. The chain employs TRBV11-2 and TRBJ2-5; 8 nucleotides align to TRBD1. The junction had 5 bases not matched to a gene; V was cut back by 7 bases and J by 4 bases. Germline V gene sequence: CDR1 SGHAT, CDR2 FQNNGV. CDR3 size: 13 residues. The CDR3 loop is CASTQGAGETQYF. DNA for the CDR3: TGTGCCAGCACTCAGGGGGCAGGAGAGACCCAGTACTTC.

As for this clone: The same CDR3 is also encoded by other DNA sequences in this sample. The chain recombines TRBV30 with TRBJ2-1; D unresolved. Germline CDR1 and CDR2: GTSNPN and SVGIG (reference sequence). The CDR3 contains 11 residues. V shed 0 bases and J shed 8 bases, with 5 bases lying between them. The CDR3 reads CAWSVEDEQFF. In nucleotides, the CDR3 is TGTGCCTGGAGTGTAGAGGATGAGCAGTTCTTC.